The T cell receptor (beta chain) under discussion was sequenced for a study of memory CD4+ T cells and cytomegalovirus serostatus (dated by TCRdb to the late 2010s). With regard to the full study: The cohort comprised 33 healthy Belgian adults, 9 CMV seropositive and 24 CMV seronegative. CD4+ memory TCRbeta repertoires of a Belgian cohort with known cytomegalovirus serostatus were sequenced in order to replicate a published TCR-based CMV serostatus classifier.

The paper as a whole reports these results and caveats: Of under 200 previously reported CMV-associated TCRbeta sequences, around 70 appeared in the CD4+ memory repertoires, each in one to five individuals. The results were interpreted as suggesting that the CMV-associated TCR signature is mostly present in the CD4+ memory repertoire. A median bootstrapped AUC of around 0.95 with a 95% CI of 0.76-1.00 was achieved on the Belgian cohort by the original-framework classifier. For CMV serostatus prediction, a median bootstrapped AUC of approximately 0.95 was reached with the original framework, and a median bootstrapped AUC of approximately 0.89 was reached with a US-trained random forest. Only CD4+CD45RO+ memory cells were sequenced, in contrast to the original study, in which naive and memory CD4+ and CD8+ populations were covered.

Genomic DNA was extracted from sorted cells with the Quick-DNA Microprep Kit. Amplification of TCRbeta DNA was done with the immunoSEQ hsTCRbeta kit, following the protocol from the manufacturer. An Illumina MiSeq instrument was used to sequence the TCRbeta libraries. Concerning the study's data processing: After out-of-frame sequences were removed, 2,204,828 distinct TCRbeta sequences remained, averaging approximately 72,000 per individual. Two values were used to score each individual: the count of around 150 previously reported CMV-associated TCRbeta sequences and the total count of productive distinct TCRbeta sequences. A beta-binomial model was reimplemented in Python, and scikit-learn random forests with default parameters were trained on US cohort data. On the Belgian cohort, classifier performance was reported as the median AUC, along with percentile confidence intervals, across 10,000 bootstrap iterations. Drawn from immuneACCESS, this table holds only the in-frame rearrangements with V and J called that TCRdb kept. Clones are partly lost; checked studies trace under half to an unresolved V gene and leave the rest unexplained. The V and J calls and clone size come from that table; D and trimming were worked out from the DNA. Present in this sample are around 45,000 clones, 77% of which were seen just once. The ten largest clones capture under 0.7% of the sample.

A FACSAria II was used to sort memory CD4+ T cells, defined as single viable CD3+CD4+CD8-CD45RO+ cells. To determine CMV serostatus, a Roche Elecsys assay was used that detects serum IgG against CMV pp150, pp28, p38 and p52. After thawing, total CD4+ T cells were enriched by positive selection with CD4 magnetic microbeads. The samples came from a separate study whose specific focus was interrogating the CD4+ T cell memory repertoire. Peripheral blood mononuclear cells were isolated and cryopreserved according to standard operating procedures, and serum was kept at -80 degrees C. The staining relied on CD3-PerCP (BW264/56), CD4-APC (RPA-T4), CD45RO-PE (UCHT1) and CD8-Pacific Orange (3B5) antibodies, and Sytox blue was used to exclude non-viable cells. Including the terminal cysteine and phenylalanine, the CDR3 comprises 14 residues. Just the 42-base CDR3 DNA is kept, in frame starting at base 1. Trimming leaves V shorter by 5 bases and J shorter by 5 bases, with the junction holding 8 bases beyond the gene matches. CDR1 and CDR2 were assigned from the germline V gene as SGHAT and FQNNGV.

On this clone itself: Its antigen is unknown. The record has no base qualities; no much larger clone is one base away.

In this chain, TRBV11-2 is recombined with TRBJ1-1, and TRBD1 aligns with 7 junction nucleotides. The sequencing input was memory CD4+ T cells from blood. The TCR originated in an adult in good health and CMV-seronegative. The CDR3 protein: CASSLRTGLTEAFF. Here is the DNA: TGTGCCAGCAGCCTACGGACAGGTTTGACTGAAGCTTTCTTT.